The 2 T cell receptor beta chains listed next were all sequenced from one sample in a study of blood T cell repertoires in COVID-19. TCRdb's table, derived via immunoSEQ multiplex PCR, lists solely in-frame clones and lacks some. This sample has 95,000 to 150,000 clones, with roughly 84% found just once. Sequencing was performed on peripheral blood. These receptors were taken from a woman older than 75 with acute or convalescent COVID-19.

The V gene is TRBV6-2 or TRBV6-3, the J gene TRBJ1-1; 7 bases match TRBD1. The V and J ends lost 5 bases and 4 bases, in that order; junction bases with no gene match: 4. This CDR3 is 13 amino acids long. The V gene's germline CDR1 is MNHEY and CDR2 SVGEGT. The DNA of the CDR3 is TGTGCCAGCAGTGGACAGGACGGCACTGAAGCTTTCTTT. This translates into CASSGQDGTEAFF.

Written as DNA, the CDR3 is TGTGCCAGCAGCGAGAGGTTCAGGGGGCAAGTTGGCTACACCTTC. Amino acid sequence: CASSERFRGQVGYTF. V and J are TRBV6-5 and TRBJ1-2; 8 bases agree with TRBD1. The CDR3 has 15 residues. After removal of 6 bases from V and 7 bases from J, the junction contained 13 bases not matched to a gene. Germline CDR1 and CDR2: MNHEY and SVGAGI.